This T cell receptor (beta chain) was sequenced in a study of cytomegalovirus exposure and HLA in healthy donors. Whole-study results and caveats: Among CMV-associated TCR beta chains, most appeared HLA-restricted in a later analysis. In vitro confirmation showed three CMV-associated chains to be CMV antigen specific. Investigators reported over 150 TCR beta chains as tied to cytomegalovirus. The authors judged a highly shared variant cluster likely a sequencing artifact.

PCR amplification relied on 60 Vbeta primers (plus 13 Jbeta primers). Method: immunoSEQ multiplex PCR; TCRdb's copy keeps in-frame clones and lacks some. In the table there are roughly 140,000 clones, roughly 75% of which are singletons. With regard to this clone: Its cognate antigen is unknown.

The length of the CDR3 is 15 residues. CDR1 SGHNT and CDR2 YYREEE come from the germline V gene (reference sequence). Trimming stripped 4 bases from V and 7 bases from J, with 20 bases between. The V and J genes are TRBV5-4 and TRBJ1-1; a weak D match, TRBD1 (6 bases). The clonotype originates from a man aged 18 to 30 in good health and CMV-seronegative. Sequencing used PBMCs. CDR3 residues: CASSPAGGARREAFF. The CDR3 DNA reads TGTGCCAGCAGCCCGGCGGGGGGCGCCCGTCGTGAAGCTTTCTTT.